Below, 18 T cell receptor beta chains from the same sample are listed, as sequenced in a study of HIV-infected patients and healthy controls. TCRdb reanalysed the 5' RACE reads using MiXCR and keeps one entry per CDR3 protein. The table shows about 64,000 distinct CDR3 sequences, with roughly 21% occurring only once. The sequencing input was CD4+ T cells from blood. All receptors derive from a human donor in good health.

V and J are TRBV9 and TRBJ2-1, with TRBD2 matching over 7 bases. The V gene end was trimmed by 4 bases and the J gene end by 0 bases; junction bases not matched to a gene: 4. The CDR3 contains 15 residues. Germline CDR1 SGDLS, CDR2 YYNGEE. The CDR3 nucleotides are TGTGCCAGCAGCCCGGGCGGGGGCTCCTACAATGAGCAGTTCTTC. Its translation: CASSPGGGSYNEQFF. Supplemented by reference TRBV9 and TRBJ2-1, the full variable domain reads DSGVTQTPKHLITATGQRVTLRCSPRSGDLSVYWYQQSLDQGLQFLIQYYNGEERAKGNILERFSAQQFPDLHSELNLSSLELGDSALYFCASSPGGGSYNEQFFGPGTRLTVL.

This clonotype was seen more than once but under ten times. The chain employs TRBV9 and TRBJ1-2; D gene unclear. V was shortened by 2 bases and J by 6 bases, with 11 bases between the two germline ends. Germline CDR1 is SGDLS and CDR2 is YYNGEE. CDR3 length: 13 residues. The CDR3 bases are TGTGCCAGCAGCGTCGTAGATTCCAATGGCTACACCTTC. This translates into CASSVVDSNGYTF.

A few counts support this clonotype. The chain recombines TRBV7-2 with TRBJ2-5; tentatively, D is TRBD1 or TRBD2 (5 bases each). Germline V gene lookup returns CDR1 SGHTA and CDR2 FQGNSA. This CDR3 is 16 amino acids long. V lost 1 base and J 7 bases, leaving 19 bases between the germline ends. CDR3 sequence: CASSLDLGVLGVTQYF. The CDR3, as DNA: TGTGCCAGCAGCTTAGATCTTGGAGTACTAGGGGTGACCCAGTACTTC.

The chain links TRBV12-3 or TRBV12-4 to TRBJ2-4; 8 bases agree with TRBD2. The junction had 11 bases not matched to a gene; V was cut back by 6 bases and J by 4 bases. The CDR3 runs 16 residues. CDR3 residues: CASSTDGAGGKNIQYF. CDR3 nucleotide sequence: TGTGCCAGCAGCACCGATGGCGCGGGAGGTAAAAACATTCAGTACTTC.

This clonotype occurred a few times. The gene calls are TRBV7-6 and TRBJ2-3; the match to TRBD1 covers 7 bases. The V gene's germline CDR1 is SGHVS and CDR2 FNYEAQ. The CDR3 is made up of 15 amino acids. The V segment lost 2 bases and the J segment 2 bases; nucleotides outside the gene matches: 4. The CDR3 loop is CASSLNRGDTDTQYF. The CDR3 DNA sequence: TGTGCCAGCAGCTTAAACAGGGGAGACACAGATACGCAGTATTTT. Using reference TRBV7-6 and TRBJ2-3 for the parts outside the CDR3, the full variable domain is GAGVSQSPRYKVTKRGQDVALRCDPISGHVSLYWYRQALGQGPEFLTYFNYEAQQDKSGLPNDRFSAERPEGSISTLTIQRTEQRDSAMYRCASSLNRGDTDTQYFGPGTRLTVL.

CDR3 sequence: CSASPNQGGNQPQHF. For the CDR3, the DNA is TGCAGTGCTAGCCCCAATCAGGGTGGCAATCAGCCCCAGCATTTT. The chain links TRBV20-1 to TRBJ1-5; tentatively, D is TRBD1 (5 bases). Deletions cut 3 bases from V and 2 bases from J, with 14 bases between. CDR3 length equals 15 residues. Germline V CDR1 and CDR2: DFQATT, SNEGSKA (reference sequence).

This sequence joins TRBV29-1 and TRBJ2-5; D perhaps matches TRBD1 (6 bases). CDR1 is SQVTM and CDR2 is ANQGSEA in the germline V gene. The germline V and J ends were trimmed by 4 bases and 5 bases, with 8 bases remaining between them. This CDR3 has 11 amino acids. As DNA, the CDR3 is TGCAGCGTTGGGGACACCGAGACCCAGTACTTC. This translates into CSVGDTETQYF.

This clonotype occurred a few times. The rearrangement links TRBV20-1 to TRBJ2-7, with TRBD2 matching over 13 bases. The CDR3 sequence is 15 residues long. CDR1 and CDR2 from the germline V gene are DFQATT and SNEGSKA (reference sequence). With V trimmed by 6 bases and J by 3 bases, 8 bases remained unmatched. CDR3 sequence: CSAEGTSGTVYEQYF. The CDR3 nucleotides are TGCAGTGCCGAAGGGACTAGCGGGACCGTCTACGAGCAGTACTTC.

The CDR3, as DNA: TGTGCCAGCAGGCTGACATTGTCCTACGAGCAGTACTTC. Protein: CASRLTLSYEQYF. J is TRBJ2-7 and V is TRBV2; the D is unclear. CDR3 length: 13 amino acids. V dropped 6 bases and J dropped 1 base, with 10 bases sitting between them. Germline V gene sequence: CDR1 SNHLY, CDR2 FYNNEI.

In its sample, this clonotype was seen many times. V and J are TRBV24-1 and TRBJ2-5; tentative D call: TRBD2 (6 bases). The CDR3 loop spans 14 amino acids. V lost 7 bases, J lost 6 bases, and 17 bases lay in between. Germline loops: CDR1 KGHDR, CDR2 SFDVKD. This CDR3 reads CATREGQGTKTQYF. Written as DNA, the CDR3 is TGTGCCACCAGGGAGGGCCAGGGAACGAAGACCCAGTACTTC.

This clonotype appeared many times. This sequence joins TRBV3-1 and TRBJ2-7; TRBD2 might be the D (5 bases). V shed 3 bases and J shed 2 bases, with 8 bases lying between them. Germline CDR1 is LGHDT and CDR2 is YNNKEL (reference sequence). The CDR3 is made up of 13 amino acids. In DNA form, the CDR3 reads TGTGCCAGCAGCCAGGGGAGCGCCTACGAGCAGTACTTC. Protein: CASSQGSAYEQYF.

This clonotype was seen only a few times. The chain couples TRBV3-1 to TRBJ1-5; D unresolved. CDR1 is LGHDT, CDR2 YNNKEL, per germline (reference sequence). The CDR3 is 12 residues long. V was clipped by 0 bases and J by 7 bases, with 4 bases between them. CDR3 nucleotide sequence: TGTGCCAGCAGCCAAGACGGGCAGCCCCAGCATTTT. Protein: CASSQDGQPQHF.

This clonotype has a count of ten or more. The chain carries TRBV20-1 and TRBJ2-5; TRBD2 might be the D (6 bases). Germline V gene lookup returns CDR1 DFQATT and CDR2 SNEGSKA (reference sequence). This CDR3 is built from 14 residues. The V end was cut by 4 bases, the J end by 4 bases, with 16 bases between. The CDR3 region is CSAKTPGTRETQYF. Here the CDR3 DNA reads TGCAGTGCTAAGACCCCCGGGACTCGAGAGACCCAGTACTTC.

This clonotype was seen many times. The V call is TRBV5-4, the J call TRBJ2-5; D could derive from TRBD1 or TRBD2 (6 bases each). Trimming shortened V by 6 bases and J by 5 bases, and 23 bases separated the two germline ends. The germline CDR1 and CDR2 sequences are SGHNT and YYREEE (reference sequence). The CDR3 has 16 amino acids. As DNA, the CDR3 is TGTGCCAGCAAACAGGGCGGGACGCAAGGAGTGGAGACCCAGTACTTC. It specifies CASKQGGTQGVETQYF.

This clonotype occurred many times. CDR3 nucleotide sequence: TGTGCCAGCGGACAGGGAATGACACCCCTCCACTTT. Translating gives CASGQGMTPLHF. V and J are TRBV12-3 or TRBV12-4 and TRBJ1-6; 8 bases fit TRBD1. The V gene end was trimmed by 8 bases and the J gene end by 11 bases; junction bases not matched to a gene: 5. The CDR3 is 12 residues long.

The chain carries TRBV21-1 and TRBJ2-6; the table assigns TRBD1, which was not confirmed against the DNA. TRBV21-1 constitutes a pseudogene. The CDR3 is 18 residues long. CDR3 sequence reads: CASSTQDQVPSGANVLTF. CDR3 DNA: TGTGCCAGCAGCACCCAGGACCAGGTGCCCTCTGGGGCCAACGTCCTGACTTTC.

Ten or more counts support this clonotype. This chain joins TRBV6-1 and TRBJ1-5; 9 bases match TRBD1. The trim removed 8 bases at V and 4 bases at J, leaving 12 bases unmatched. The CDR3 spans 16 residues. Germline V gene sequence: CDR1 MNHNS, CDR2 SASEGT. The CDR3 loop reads CASRLYGTGFNQPQHF. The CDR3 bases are TGTGCCAGCCGGCTTTACGGGACAGGGTTTAATCAGCCCCAGCATTTT.

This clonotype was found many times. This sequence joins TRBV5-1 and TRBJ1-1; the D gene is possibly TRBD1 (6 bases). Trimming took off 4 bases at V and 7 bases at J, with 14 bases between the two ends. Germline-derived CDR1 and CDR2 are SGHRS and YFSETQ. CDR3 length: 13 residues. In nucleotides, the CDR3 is TGCGCCAGCAGCCGAGAAGGGGGACATGAAGCTTTCTTT. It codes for CASSREGGHEAFF.